Below are 30 T cell receptor beta chains sequenced from a single sample in a study of regulatory T cells in long-lasting Graves disease. Relying on iRepertoire HTBI primers and Arm-PCR of CDR3 regions, the team built TCR beta libraries. TCRdb analysed the multiplex PCR reads with MiXCR anew, one entry per CDR3 protein. The sample contains almost 450,000 distinct CDR3 sequences, about 15% of which appear only once. Documented time point: newly diagnosed GD, antithyroid drugs for less than 3 months. Making the TCR library involved RNA that had been extracted from PBMCs. These data were likewise used in another study, on T cells in Graves' hyperthyroidism and ophthalmopathy.

Sequenced material: peripheral blood mononuclear cells (PBMCs), taken at new diagnosis, from a patient treated with antithyroid drugs. The receptors stem from a young woman with Graves disease.

This clonotype was seen many times. V usage is TRBV15 and J usage is TRBJ2-7; maybe TRBD1 (6 bases). Germline values: CDR1 LNHNV, CDR2 YYDKDF (reference sequence). The CDR3 is made up of 15 amino acids. The V end lost 2 bases, the J end lost 0 bases, and 11 bases lay between the germline ends. Here the CDR3 reads CATSRSRDTSYEQYF. The DNA of the CDR3 is TGTGCCACCAGCAGATCCAGGGACACCTCCTACGAGCAGTACTTC.

This CDR3 reads CASSYLDPPADPETQYF. The CDR3, as DNA: TGTGCCAGCAGTTATTTGGACCCTCCAGCTGATCCGGAGACCCAGTACTTC. V is TRBV6-9 and J is TRBJ2-5, with D unclear. The CDR3 has 17 residues. Trimming took off 1 base at V and 5 bases at J, with 20 bases between the two ends. Germline V gene sequence: CDR1 MNHGY, CDR2 SVAAGI.

The V call is TRBV14, the J call TRBJ1-1; no clear D gene. Germline-derived CDR1 and CDR2 are SGHDN and FVKESK. V lost 4 bases, J lost 1 base, and 10 bases lay in between. The CDR3 contains 14 residues. CDR3 amino acids: CASSRGPRNTEAFF. The CDR3 DNA sequence: TGTGCCAGCAGCCGCGGACCGAGGAACACTGAAGCTTTCTTT.

The table lists this clonotype with many counts. The rearrangement links TRBV6-1 to TRBJ1-2, with 12 bases aligning to TRBD1. Unmatched junction bases numbered 13, after V lost 10 bases and J lost 4 bases. Germline values: CDR1 MNHNS, CDR2 SASEGT. This CDR3 contains 16 residues. The CDR3 here is CATVLYRGQGAYGYTF. CDR3 bases: TGTGCCACCGTCCTCTACCGGGGACAGGGGGCCTATGGCTACACCTTC.

The chain employs TRBV6-1 and TRBJ2-1, with 8 bases lining up with TRBD2. CDR1 and CDR2 from the germline V gene are MNHNS and SASEGT. After removal of 7 bases from V and 6 bases from J, the junction contained 14 bases not matched to a gene. The CDR3 sequence is 16 residues long. The CDR3, as DNA: TGTGCCAGCACTCCCAGCGGGGCGGGAGGCCCCAATGAGCAGTTCTTC. It specifies CASTPSGAGGPNEQFF.

The chain joins TRBV5-4 to TRBJ2-1; possible D gene TRBD2, 5 bases. The CDR3 loop spans 16 amino acids. Germline lookup yields CDR1 SGHNT and CDR2 YYREEE (reference sequence). The ends were cut back, 2 bases at V and 4 bases at J, with 16 bases in the middle. Written as DNA, the CDR3 is TGTGCCAGCAGCTTCCCCAAGGGCGGGCGGTACAATGAGCAGTTCTTC. This translates into CASSFPKGGRYNEQFF.

This clonotype appeared a few times. This chain links TRBV7-9 with TRBJ1-4, with D perhaps matching TRBD1 (6 bases). Germline V gives CDR1 SEHNR, CDR2 FQNEAQ (reference sequence). V lost 5 bases and J lost 0, with 16 bases in between. This CDR3 is built from 17 residues. The CDR3 DNA reads TGTGCCAGCAGCCCTAGGAAACCAGGGGCAACTAATGAAAAACTGTTTTTT. Its translation is CASSPRKPGATNEKLFF.

A note on this clonotype: A single base separates this from a much larger clone, so it may be a read error. This chain connects TRBV20-1 to TRBJ2-5, with D maybe TRBD1 (6 bases). The CDR3 covers 13 residues. Germline loops: CDR1 DFQATT, CDR2 SNEGSKA (reference sequence). Trimming stripped 6 bases from V and 4 bases from J, with 15 bases between. CDR3 protein: CSAQGTQLETQYF. In DNA form, the CDR3 reads TGCAGTGCCCAGGGGACACAACTAGAGACCCAGTACTTC.

This clonotype was seen more than once but under ten times. The J gene is TRBJ2-1, the V gene TRBV7-8, with TRBD2 identical over 10 bases. There are 17 residues in the CDR3. CDR1 SGHVS and CDR2 FQNEAQ come from the germline V gene. Trimming at V came to 0 bases and at J to 3 bases, leaving 5 bases not matched to a gene. In nucleotides, the CDR3 is TGTGCCAGCAGCTTAGCGGAACCTAGCGGGGGCTACAATGAGCAGTTCTTC. Translated: CASSLAEPSGGYNEQFF.

This clonotype was detected many times. V is TRBV20-1 and J is TRBJ2-7, with D perhaps assigned TRBD1 or TRBD2 (5 bases each). The germline V gene has CDR1 DFQATT and CDR2 SNEGSKA (reference sequence). This CDR3 has 16 amino acids. V was clipped by 3 bases and J by 0 bases, with 18 bases between them. The CDR3 bases are TGCAGTGCTAGCGCCTGGGACCCCTTAAGCTCCTACGAGCAGTACTTC. Protein sequence: CSASAWDPLSSYEQYF.

The chain carries TRBV13 and TRBJ2-1; 9 bases match TRBD2. Germline V gives CDR1 PRHDT, CDR2 FYEKMQ (reference sequence). Losses at the gene ends were 4 bases for V and 3 bases for J; bases not matched to a gene: 4. The CDR3 has 15 residues. CDR3 protein: CASSSAGGGYNEQFF. The CDR3 bases are TGTGCCAGCAGCTCGGCGGGAGGGGGCTACAATGAGCAGTTCTTC.

This clonotype has at least ten counts. The J gene is TRBJ2-7, the V gene TRBV11-2; 7 positions match TRBD2. V gave up 4 bases and J gave up 5 bases; unmatched junction bases: 11. Germline CDR1 is SGHAT and CDR2 is FQNNGV. The CDR3 loop spans 15 amino acids. CDR3 protein: CASSSQGRARNEQYF. The CDR3 DNA reads TGTGCCAGCAGCTCACAAGGGAGGGCCAGGAACGAGCAGTACTTC. The variable domain in full, completed from reference TRBV11-2 and TRBJ2-7, reads EAGVAQSPRYKIIEKRQSVAFWCNPISGHATLYWYQQILGQGPKLLIQFQNNGVVDDSQLPKDRFSAERLKGVDSTLKIQPAKLEDSAVYLCASSSQGRARNEQYFGPGTRLTVT.

V and J are TRBV13 and TRBJ2-7, with 12 bases fitting TRBD2. V dropped 5 bases and J dropped 7; count of bases not matched to a gene: 9. The CDR3 sequence is 15 residues long. The V gene's germline CDR1 is PRHDT and CDR2 FYEKMQ (reference sequence). The DNA of the CDR3 is TGTGCCAGCAGCGTGGCTAGCGGGAGGGTTAATGAGCAGTACTTC. Its protein product is CASSVASGRVNEQYF.

This clonotype has a count of ten or more. The chain joins TRBV29-1 to TRBJ2-1; the match to TRBD1 covers 9 bases. Looked up from germline, CDR1 is SQVTM and CDR2 is ANQGSEA. The J segment lost 8 bases and the V segment lost 4 bases, leaving 6 bases of the junction unmatched. This CDR3 is 13 amino acids long. The CDR3 coding sequence is TGCAGCGTTGCTAGGACAGGGGCACATGAGCAGTTCTTC. The encoded protein is CSVARTGAHEQFF.

This clonotype was counted only a few times. The chain has TRBV29-1 and TRBJ2-7; TRBD2 is a possible D gene (6 bases). Looked up from germline, CDR1 is SQVTM and CDR2 is ANQGSEA. V was trimmed by 4 bases and J by 3 bases, leaving 10 bases between them. This CDR3 region has 12 residues. The CDR3 nucleotides are TGCAGCGTTGCGGGAGACCACTACGAGCAGTACTTC. Protein product: CSVAGDHYEQYF.

The chain has TRBV29-1 and TRBJ2-2, with 14 positions matching TRBD2. After removal of 7 bases from V and 3 bases from J, the junction contained 4 bases not matched to a gene. The CDR3 consists of 15 residues. Germline V CDR1 and CDR2: SQVTM, ANQGSEA. The CDR3 here is CSARLAGGDTGELFF. In DNA, the CDR3 is TGCAGCGCCCGACTAGCGGGAGGGGACACCGGGGAGCTGTTTTTT.

This clonotype was recorded at least ten times. At one boundary the junction diverges from the germline segment, which might be a read error. The gene calls are TRBV20-1 and TRBJ1-1; D not resolved. Germline V gene lookup returns CDR1 DFQATT and CDR2 SNEGSKA (reference sequence). The CDR3 contains 12 residues. CDR3 loop: CSPSLNRAEAFF. The CDR3 nucleotides are TGCAGTCCTAGCTTGAATAGGGCTGAAGCTTTCTTT.

Many counts were recorded for this clonotype. The chain employs TRBV30 and TRBJ2-2; no definite D call. CDR1 and CDR2 from the germline V gene are GTSNPN and SVGIG (reference sequence). CDR3 size: 12 residues. V was shortened by 4 bases and J by 3 bases, with 6 bases between the two germline ends. As DNA, the CDR3 is TGTGCCTGGATGGAGTACACCGGGGAGCTGTTTTTT. Protein product: CAWMEYTGELFF.

Concerning this clonotype: With a much larger clone just one base away, this may be a read error. As DNA, the CDR3 is TGTGCCAGCAGTTTATCTCGGACCGGGGCAGCCACCTACGAGCAGTACTTC. Its protein product is CASSLSRTGAATYEQYF. The V call is TRBV27, the J call TRBJ2-7; D tentatively fits TRBD1 or TRBD2 (5 bases each). Trimming cost V 0 bases and J 2 bases, with 17 bases left between them. CDR1 is MNHEY, CDR2 SMNVEV, per germline (reference sequence). The length of the CDR3 is 17 residues.

This clonotype came up many times. V is TRBV2 and J is TRBJ2-5; TRBD1 is a possible D gene (6 bases). Germline V gene lookup returns CDR1 SNHLY and CDR2 FYNNEI. This CDR3 is built from 13 residues. V gave up 6 bases and J gave up 1 base, with 9 bases separating them. CDR3 region: CASRRTAQETQYF. The CDR3 coding sequence is TGTGCCAGCAGACGGACAGCCCAAGAGACCCAGTACTTC.

This clonotype was observed many times. The V call is TRBV7-2, the J call TRBJ2-1; 11 nucleotides match TRBD2. The germline V gene has CDR1 SGHTA and CDR2 FQGNSA. Trimming took 5 bases from V and 4 from J; bases not matched to a gene: 4. The CDR3 is 15 amino acids. The CDR3 protein is CASSLTSGTYNEQFF. DNA of the CDR3: TGTGCCAGCAGCCTGACTAGCGGGACATACAATGAGCAGTTCTTC.

The CDR3 DNA reads as TGTGCCAGCAGTTACCCGATTCAGGACGTGGGTCAGCCCCAGCATTTT. Translating it yields CASSYPIQDVGQPQHF. The chain employs TRBV6-5 and TRBJ1-5; D unclear. The CDR3 has 16 residues. Germline CDR1 MNHEY, CDR2 SVGAGI. V gave up 2 bases and J gave up 6 bases, with 17 bases separating them.

The chain carries TRBV25-1 and TRBJ2-7; D perhaps matches TRBD1 (6 bases). Germline loops: CDR1 MGHDK, CDR2 SYGVNS. The CDR3 extends over 17 amino acids. Trimming pared 4 bases from V and 6 bases from J, leaving 25 bases between. CDR3 coding DNA: TGTGCCAGCAGTGCCCCCATCTCCAGGGGTAAAACATCCGAGCAGTACTTC. Translated: CASSAPISRGKTSEQYF.

Many counts were recorded for this clonotype. The chain couples TRBV2 to TRBJ2-1; TRBD2 matches 7 bases. Germline loops: CDR1 SNHLY, CDR2 FYNNEI. The CDR3 sequence is 14 residues long. V lost 5 bases, J lost 7 bases, and 8 bases stayed unmatched. The CDR3 reads CASSSGERFNEQFF. CDR3 sequence (DNA): TGTGCCAGCAGTAGCGGGGAGAGGTTTAATGAGCAGTTCTTC.

V gene TRBV24-1 combines with J gene TRBJ2-3, with D perhaps TRBD1 (6 bases). Trimming took off 3 bases at V and 1 base at J, with 10 bases between the two ends. Germline lookup yields CDR1 KGHDR and CDR2 SFDVKD. This CDR3 has 15 amino acids. CDR3 bases: TGTGCCACCAGTGATGGGGCAGGGGGCACAGATACGCAGTATTTT. As protein: CATSDGAGGTDTQYF.

This clonotype has a count of ten or more. The gene calls are TRBV29-1 and TRBJ2-3; D is possibly TRBD1 (5 bases). The CDR3 extends over 13 amino acids. V gave up 7 bases and J gave up 2 bases, with 13 bases separating them. In germline, CDR1 is SQVTM, CDR2 ANQGSEA. CDR3 region: CSAQGSLTDTQYF. The CDR3 DNA follows: TGCAGCGCCCAGGGTAGCCTCACAGATACGCAGTATTTT.

The table lists this clonotype with a few counts. This chain joins TRBV6-9 and TRBJ2-7; possible D gene TRBD2, 6 bases. Germline V gives CDR1 MNHGY, CDR2 SVAAGI. The CDR3 is 18 amino acids. Trimming left V 3 bases short and J 2 bases short, with 23 bases between. CDR3 sequence: CASSYLTSSEVKTYEQYF. CDR3 sequence (DNA): TGTGCCAGCAGTTACCTAACTAGCTCCGAGGTGAAAACCTACGAGCAGTACTTC.

This clonotype was recorded a few times. This chain uses TRBV10-1 with TRBJ2-7; tentative D call: TRBD2 (6 bases). Between the trimmed V and J ends, which lost 3 bases and 4 bases, there was a span of 19 bases. The CDR3 contains 16 residues. The germline V gene has CDR1 WNHNN and CDR2 SYGVQD (reference sequence). CDR3 in amino acids: CASSDGGVTAGYEQYF. The CDR3 DNA sequence: TGCGCCAGCAGTGACGGGGGAGTCACCGCGGGTTACGAGCAGTACTTC.

This chain uses TRBV4-1 with TRBJ2-7; TRBD2 matches 10 bases. V lost 0 bases, J lost 1 base, and 9 bases stayed unmatched. The CDR3 sequence is 18 residues long. Looked up from germline, CDR1 is MGHRA and CDR2 is YSYEKL. The CDR3 reads CASSQDGIAGGRSYEQYF. In DNA, the CDR3 is TGCGCCAGCAGCCAAGATGGAATAGCGGGAGGTAGGTCCTACGAGCAGTACTTC.

With respect to this clonotype: This may be a read error: a much more frequent sequence differs by one nucleotide. V usage is TRBV5-1 and J usage is TRBJ2-4, with 9 bases that match TRBD1. Germline CDR1 is SGHRS and CDR2 is YFSETQ. This CDR3 is built from 15 residues. The ends lost 7 bases at V and 13 bases at J; junction bases unmatched: 18. The CDR3 nucleotides read TGCGCCAGCTTCCTACAGGGGGCCGGAGGGGATGAGCAGTACTTC. Amino acid sequence: CASFLQGAGGDEQYF.